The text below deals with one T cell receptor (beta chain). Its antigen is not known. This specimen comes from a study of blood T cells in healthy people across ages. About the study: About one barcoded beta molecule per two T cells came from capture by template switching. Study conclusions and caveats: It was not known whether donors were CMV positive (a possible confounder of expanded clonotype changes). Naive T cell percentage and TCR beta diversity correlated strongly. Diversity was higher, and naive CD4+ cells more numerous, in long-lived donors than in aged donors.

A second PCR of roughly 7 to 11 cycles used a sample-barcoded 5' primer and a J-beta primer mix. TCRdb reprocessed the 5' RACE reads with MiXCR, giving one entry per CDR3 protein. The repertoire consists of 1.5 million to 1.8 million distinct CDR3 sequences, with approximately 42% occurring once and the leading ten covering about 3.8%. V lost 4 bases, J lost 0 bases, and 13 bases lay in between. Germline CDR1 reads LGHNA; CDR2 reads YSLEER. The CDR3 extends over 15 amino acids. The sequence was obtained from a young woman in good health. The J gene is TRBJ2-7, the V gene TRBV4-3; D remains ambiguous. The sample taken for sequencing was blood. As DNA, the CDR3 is TGCGCCAGCAGCCTAGGTGTAAGGAGCTCCTACGAGCAGTACTTC. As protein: CASSLGVRSSYEQYF.